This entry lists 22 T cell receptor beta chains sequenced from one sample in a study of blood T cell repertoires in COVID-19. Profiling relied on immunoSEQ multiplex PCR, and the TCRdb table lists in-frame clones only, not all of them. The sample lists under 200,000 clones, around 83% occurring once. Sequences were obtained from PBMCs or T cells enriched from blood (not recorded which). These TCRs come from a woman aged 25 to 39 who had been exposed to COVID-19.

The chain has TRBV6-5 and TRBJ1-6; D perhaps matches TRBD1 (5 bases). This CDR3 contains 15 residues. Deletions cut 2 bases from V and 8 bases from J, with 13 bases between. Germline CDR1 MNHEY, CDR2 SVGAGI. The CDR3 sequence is CASSYQLSRDSPLHF. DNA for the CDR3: TGTGCCAGCAGTTACCAATTGAGCAGGGATTCACCCCTCCACTTT.

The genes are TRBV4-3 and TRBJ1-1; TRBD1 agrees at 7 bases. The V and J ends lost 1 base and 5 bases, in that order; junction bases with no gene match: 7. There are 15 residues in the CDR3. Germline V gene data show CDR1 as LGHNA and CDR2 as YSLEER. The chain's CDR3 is CASSQGDRDLTEAFF. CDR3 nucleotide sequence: TGCGCCAGCAGCCAAGGTGACAGGGATTTGACTGAAGCTTTCTTT.

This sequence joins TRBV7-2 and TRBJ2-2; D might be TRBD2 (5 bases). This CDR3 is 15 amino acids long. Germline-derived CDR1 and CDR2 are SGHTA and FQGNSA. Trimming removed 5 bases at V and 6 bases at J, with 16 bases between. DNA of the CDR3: TGTGCCAGCAGCCCAACTCTCGGGAATCCCGGGGAGCTGTTTTTT. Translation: CASSPTLGNPGELFF.

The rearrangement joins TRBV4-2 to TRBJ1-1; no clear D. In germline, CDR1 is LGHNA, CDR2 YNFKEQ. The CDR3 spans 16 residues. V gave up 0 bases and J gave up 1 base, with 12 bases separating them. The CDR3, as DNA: TGTGCCAGCAGCCAAGAAATCTCCGTCCCGAACACTGAAGCTTTCTTT. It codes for CASSQEISVPNTEAFF.

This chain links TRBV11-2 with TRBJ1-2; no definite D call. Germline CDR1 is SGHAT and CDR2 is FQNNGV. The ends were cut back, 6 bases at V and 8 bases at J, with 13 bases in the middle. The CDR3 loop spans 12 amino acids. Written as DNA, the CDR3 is TGTGCCAGCAGTACAGAGGGATTCGGCTACACCTTC. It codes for CASSTEGFGYTF. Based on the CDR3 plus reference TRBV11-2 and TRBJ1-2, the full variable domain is EAGVAQSPRYKIIEKRQSVAFWCNPISGHATLYWYQQILGQGPKLLIQFQNNGVVDDSQLPKDRFSAERLKGVDSTLKIQPAKLEDSAVYLCASSTEGFGYTFGSGTRLTVV.

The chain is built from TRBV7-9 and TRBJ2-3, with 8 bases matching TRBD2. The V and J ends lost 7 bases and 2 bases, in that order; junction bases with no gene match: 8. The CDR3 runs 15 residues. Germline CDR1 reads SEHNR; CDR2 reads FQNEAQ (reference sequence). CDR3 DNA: TGTGCCAGCAAAGTCCCGGGGGGGAACACAGATACGCAGTATTTT. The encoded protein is CASKVPGGNTDTQYF.

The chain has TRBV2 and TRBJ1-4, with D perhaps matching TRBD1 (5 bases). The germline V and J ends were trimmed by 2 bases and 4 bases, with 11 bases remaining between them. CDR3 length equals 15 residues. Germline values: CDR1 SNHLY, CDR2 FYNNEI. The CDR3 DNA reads TGTGCCAGCAGTGAAAGCAGGGCCATTAATGAAAAACTGTTTTTT. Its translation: CASSESRAINEKLFF.

CDR3 loop: CASSKAEGGYGYTF. The CDR3 DNA is TGTGCCAGCAGCAAAGCGGAGGGCGGCTATGGCTACACCTTC. The rearrangement links TRBV21-1 to TRBJ1-2. TRBV21-1 is listed as a pseudogene. The CDR3 consists of 14 residues.

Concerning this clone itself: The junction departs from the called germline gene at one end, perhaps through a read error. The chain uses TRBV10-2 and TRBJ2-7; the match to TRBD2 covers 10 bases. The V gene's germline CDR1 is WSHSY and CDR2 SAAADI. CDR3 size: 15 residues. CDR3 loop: CPSSPSGGGSYEQYF. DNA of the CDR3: TGCCCCAGCAGTCCAAGCGGGGGGGGGTCCTACGAGCAGTACTTC.

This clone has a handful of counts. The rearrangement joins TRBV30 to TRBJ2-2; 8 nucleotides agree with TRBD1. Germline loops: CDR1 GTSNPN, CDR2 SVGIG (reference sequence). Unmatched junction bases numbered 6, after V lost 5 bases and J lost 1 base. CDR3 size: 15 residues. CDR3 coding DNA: TGTGCCTGGGGACGGGACAGGAGGAACACCGGGGAGCTGTTTTTT. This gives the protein CAWGRDRRNTGELFF.

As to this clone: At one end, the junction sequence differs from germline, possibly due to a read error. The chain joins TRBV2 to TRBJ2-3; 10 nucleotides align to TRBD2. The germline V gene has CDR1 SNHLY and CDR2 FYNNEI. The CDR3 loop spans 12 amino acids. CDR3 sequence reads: CASSASSGGPHF. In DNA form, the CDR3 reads TGTGCCAGCAGTGCGTCTAGCGGGGGACCGCATTTT.

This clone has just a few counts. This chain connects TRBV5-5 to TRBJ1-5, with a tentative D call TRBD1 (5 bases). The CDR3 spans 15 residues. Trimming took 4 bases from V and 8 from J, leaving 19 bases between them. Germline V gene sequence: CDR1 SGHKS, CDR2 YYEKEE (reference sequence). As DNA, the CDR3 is TGTGCCAGCAGCGTAGTTCCCAGGGTAGGGGAGCCCCAGCATTTT. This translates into CASSVVPRVGEPQHF.

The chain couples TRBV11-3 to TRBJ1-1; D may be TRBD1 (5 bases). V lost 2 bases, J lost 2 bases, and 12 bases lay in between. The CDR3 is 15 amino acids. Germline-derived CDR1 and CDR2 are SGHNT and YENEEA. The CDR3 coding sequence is TGTGCCAGCAGCTTATACGGGGGGGTTAACACTGAAGCTTTCTTT. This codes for CASSLYGGVNTEAFF. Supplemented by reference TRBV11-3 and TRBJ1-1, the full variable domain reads EAGVVQSPRYKIIEKKQPVAFWCNPISGHNTLYWYLQNLGQGPELLIRYENEEAVDDSQLPKDRFSAERLKGVDSTLKIQPAELGDSAVYLCASSLYGGVNTEAFFGQGTRLTVV.

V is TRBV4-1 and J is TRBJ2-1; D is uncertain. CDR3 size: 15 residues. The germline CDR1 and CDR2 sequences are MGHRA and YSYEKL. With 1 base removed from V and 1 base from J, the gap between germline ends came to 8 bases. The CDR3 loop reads CASSQGQKSYNEQFF. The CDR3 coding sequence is TGCGCCAGCAGCCAAGGGCAGAAATCCTACAATGAGCAGTTCTTC.

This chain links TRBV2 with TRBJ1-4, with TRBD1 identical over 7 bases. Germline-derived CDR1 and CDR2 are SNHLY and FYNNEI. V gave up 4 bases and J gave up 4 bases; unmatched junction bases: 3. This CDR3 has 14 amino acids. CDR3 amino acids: CASSGGQVNEKLFF. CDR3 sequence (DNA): TGTGCCAGCAGTGGCGGACAGGTTAATGAAAAACTGTTTTTT. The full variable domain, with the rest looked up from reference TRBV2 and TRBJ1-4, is EPEVTQTPSHQVTQMGQEVILRCVPISNHLYFYWYRQILGQKVEFLVSFYNNEISEKSEIFDDQFSVERPDGSNFTLKIRSTKLEDSAMYFCASSGGQVNEKLFFGSGTQLSVL.

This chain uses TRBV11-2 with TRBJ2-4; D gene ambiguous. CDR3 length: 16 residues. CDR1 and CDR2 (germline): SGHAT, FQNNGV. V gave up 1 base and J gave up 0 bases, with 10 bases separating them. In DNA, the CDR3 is TGTGCCAGCAGCTTAGCTCCCGGGTTAGCCAAAAACATTCAGTACTTC. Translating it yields CASSLAPGLAKNIQYF.

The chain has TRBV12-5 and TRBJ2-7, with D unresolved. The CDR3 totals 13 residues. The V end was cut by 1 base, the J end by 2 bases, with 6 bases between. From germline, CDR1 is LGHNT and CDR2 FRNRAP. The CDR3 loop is CASGLGATYEQYF. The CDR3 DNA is TGTGCTAGTGGTTTGGGGGCTACCTACGAGCAGTACTTC.

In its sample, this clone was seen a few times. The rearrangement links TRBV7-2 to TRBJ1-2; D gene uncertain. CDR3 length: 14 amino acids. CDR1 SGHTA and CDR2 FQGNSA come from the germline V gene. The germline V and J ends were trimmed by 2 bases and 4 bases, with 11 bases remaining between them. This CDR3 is CASSLFRRLYGYTF. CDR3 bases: TGTGCCAGCAGCTTATTTCGTAGACTCTATGGCTACACCTTC.

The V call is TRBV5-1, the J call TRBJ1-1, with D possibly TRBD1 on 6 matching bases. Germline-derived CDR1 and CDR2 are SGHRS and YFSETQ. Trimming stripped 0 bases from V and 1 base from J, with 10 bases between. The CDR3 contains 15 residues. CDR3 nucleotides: TGCGCCAGCAGCTTGGCGGGGACACCGAACACTGAAGCTTTCTTT. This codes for CASSLAGTPNTEAFF.

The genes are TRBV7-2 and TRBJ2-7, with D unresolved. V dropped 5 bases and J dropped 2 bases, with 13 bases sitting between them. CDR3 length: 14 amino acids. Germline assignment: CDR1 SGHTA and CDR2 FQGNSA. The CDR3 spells CASSAPVGPYEQYF. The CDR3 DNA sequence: TGTGCCAGCAGCGCCCCAGTTGGTCCCTACGAGCAGTACTTC.

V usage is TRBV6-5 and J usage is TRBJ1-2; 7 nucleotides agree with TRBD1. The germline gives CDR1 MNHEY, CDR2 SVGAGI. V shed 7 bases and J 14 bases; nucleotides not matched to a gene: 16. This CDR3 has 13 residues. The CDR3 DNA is TGTGCCAGCAACTACTCCCCCGACAGGGTTGAAACCTTC. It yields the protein CASNYSPDRVETF.

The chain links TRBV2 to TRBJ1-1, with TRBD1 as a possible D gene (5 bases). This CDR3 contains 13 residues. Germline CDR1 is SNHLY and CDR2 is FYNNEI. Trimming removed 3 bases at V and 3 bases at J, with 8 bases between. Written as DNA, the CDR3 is TGTGCCAGCAGTGATGGGGCCGACACTGAAGCTTTCTTT. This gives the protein CASSDGADTEAFF.